This T cell receptor (beta chain) was sequenced during a study of a mutant IDH1 vaccine in newly diagnosed glioma. With 3 bases clipped from V and 6 bases from J, the junction kept 8 bases outside the gene matches. The CDR3 is 15 amino acids. Germline CDR1 is MGHRA and CDR2 is YSYEKL. Comments on this clone: What it binds is unknown.

TCRdb's copy holds only in-frame clones and misses some; the assay was immunoSEQ multiplex PCR. Here the sample spans 45,000 to 65,000 clones, over 75% being singletons. Sample time point: week 11, during vaccination. One vaccine dose held 300 ug of mutant IDH1 20-mer peptide and came with topical imiquimod. The sample consisted of PBMCs, taken from a glioma patient whose treatment included an IDH1 peptide vaccine. The receptor comes from a man aged 50 to 60 with glioma. This chain joins TRBV4-1 and TRBJ2-1; 7 bases are a match to TRBD1. The DNA for the CDR3 is TGCGCCAGCAGCCACAACAGGGGAATCCTCAATGAGCAGTTCTTC. It encodes CASSHNRGILNEQFF.